Shown below are 3 T cell receptor beta chains from a single sample sequenced in a study of chemoradiotherapy in HPV16-positive cancers. Some clones are missing from TCRdb's copy, which holds only in-frame ones; the method was immunoSEQ multiplex PCR. The sample has roughly 34,000 clones, around 80% seen once. The sequencing used blood, collected from a patient who underwent chemoradiotherapy. The receptors derive from a human donor with HPV-associated anogenital cancer.

The chain joins TRBV2 to TRBJ1-2; the D is unclear. CDR3 length: 11 amino acids. Germline CDR1 reads SNHLY; CDR2 reads FYNNEI. The V end lost 8 bases, the J end lost 6 bases, and 10 bases lay between the germline ends. CDR3 sequence (DNA): TGTGCCAGCCGATGGAGGGATGGCTACACCTTC. Amino acids: CASRWRDGYTF.

The chain couples TRBV7-9 to TRBJ1-1; 7 bases map to TRBD1. The germline CDR1 and CDR2 sequences are SEHNR and FQNEAQ (reference sequence). Unmatched junction bases numbered 3, after V lost 1 base and J lost 4 bases. The CDR3 runs 14 residues. The DNA of the CDR3 is TGTGCCAGCAGCTTAGACAGGGGAACCACTGAAGCTTTCTTT. Its translation is CASSLDRGTTEAFF.

The V call is TRBV5-1, the J call TRBJ1-2, with no clear D. The CDR3 covers 11 residues. The germline V and J ends were trimmed by 0 bases and 8 bases, with 5 bases remaining between them. Germline V gene data show CDR1 as SGHRS and CDR2 as YFSETQ. CDR3 in DNA: TGCGCCAGCAGCTTGGACGAGGGCTACACCTTC. Translation: CASSLDEGYTF.